This entry describes one T cell receptor (beta chain). This entry comes from a study of blood T cell repertoires in COVID-19. Study as a whole: Some COVID-19 samples were acute and others convalescent; all came from the United States, Italy and Spain. T cells, B-cell-depleted T cells, or PBMCs provided the cDNA or gDNA that served as material.

In the original analysis: Cell counts per sample came from amplifying reference gene primers. Measured with immunoSEQ multiplex PCR; TCRdb has only the in-frame clones, and not every one. That table gives V, J and clone size, and the DNA gave D and trimming. Among roughly 260,000 clones listed, around 90% were seen once. This clonotype was obtained from a woman in her 40s with acute or convalescent COVID-19. Material for sequencing was peripheral blood.

CDR3 protein: CASSDISGGAQETQYF. The CDR3 bases are TGTGCCAGCAGTGACATTAGCGGGGGGGCCCAAGAGACCCAGTACTTC. This chain uses TRBV2 with TRBJ2-5; 11 bases align to TRBD2. After removal of 3 bases from V and 1 base from J, the junction contained 4 bases not matched to a gene. The CDR3 contains 16 residues. Germline loops: CDR1 SNHLY, CDR2 FYNNEI.